This T cell receptor (beta chain) was identified during a study of cytomegalovirus exposure and HLA in healthy donors. Overall study context: In a later analysis, the 90 to 150 validation repertoires were reported to have used the same platform as the 600 to 800 first-cohort repertoires.

On this clone itself: Its antigen is unidentified.

Study outcomes and limitations: Most observed TCR sequences were rare, whereas some public TCRs were detected in many donors. The authors enumerated 150 to 200 TCR beta chains as linked to cytomegalovirus.

Separate from the roughly 700-subject first cohort was the approximately 120-subject validation cohort, to which the donors belonged. Libraries were prepared by immunoSEQ multiplex PCR; TCRdb keeps only in-frame clonotypes and omits some of them. The table lists some 60,000 clones, around 96% of them singletons. Trimming took 0 bases from V and 0 from J, leaving 6 bases between them. There are 14 residues in the CDR3. Germline CDR1 LNHDA, CDR2 SQIVND (reference sequence). The sample taken for sequencing was PBMCs. The sequence was obtained from a young man in good health and CMV-seronegative. The chain recombines TRBV19 with TRBJ2-7; D is uncertain. CDR3: CASSIEQSSYEQYF. CDR3 nucleotides: TGTGCCAGTAGTATAGAACAGAGCTCCTACGAGCAGTACTTC.